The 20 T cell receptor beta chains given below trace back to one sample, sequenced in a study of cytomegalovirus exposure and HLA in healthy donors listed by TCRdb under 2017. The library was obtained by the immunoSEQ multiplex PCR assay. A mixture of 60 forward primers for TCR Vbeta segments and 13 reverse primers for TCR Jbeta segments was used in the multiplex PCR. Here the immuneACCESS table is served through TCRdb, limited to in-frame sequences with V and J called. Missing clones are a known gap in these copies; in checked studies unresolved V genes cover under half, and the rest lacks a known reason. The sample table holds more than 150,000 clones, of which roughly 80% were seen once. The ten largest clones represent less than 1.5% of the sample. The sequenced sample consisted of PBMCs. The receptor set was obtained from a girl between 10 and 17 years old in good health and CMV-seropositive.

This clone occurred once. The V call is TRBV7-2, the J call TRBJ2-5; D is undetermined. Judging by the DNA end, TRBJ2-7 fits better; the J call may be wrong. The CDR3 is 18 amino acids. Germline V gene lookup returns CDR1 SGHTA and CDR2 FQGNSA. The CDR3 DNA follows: TGTGCCAGCAGCTCCCCTCCGGGTTGGAAGAGGAACTCCTACGAGCAGTACTTC. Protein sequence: CASSSPPGWKRNSYEQYF.

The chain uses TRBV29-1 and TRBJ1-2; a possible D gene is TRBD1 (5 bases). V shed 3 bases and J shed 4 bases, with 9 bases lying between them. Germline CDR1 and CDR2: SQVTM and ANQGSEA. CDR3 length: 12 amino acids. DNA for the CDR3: TGCAGCGTTGATAGGGGAATCTATGGCTACACCTTC. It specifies CSVDRGIYGYTF.

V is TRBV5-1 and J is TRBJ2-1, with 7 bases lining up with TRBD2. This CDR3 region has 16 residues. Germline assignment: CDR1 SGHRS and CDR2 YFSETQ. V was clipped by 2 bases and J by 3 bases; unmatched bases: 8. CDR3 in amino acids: CASSFMRTRDYNEQFF. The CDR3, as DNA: TGCGCCAGCAGCTTTATGCGGACTAGGGACTACAATGAGCAGTTCTTC.

CDR3 sequence reads: CASSPSAGDTEAFF. The CDR3 bases are TGTGCCAGCTCACCGTCAGCAGGGGACACTGAAGCTTTCTTT. This chain uses TRBV18 with TRBJ1-1; TRBD1 is a possible D gene (6 bases). The V gene's germline CDR1 is KGHSH and CDR2 LQKENI. The CDR3 length is 14 residues. The ends were cut back, 3 bases at V and 3 bases at J, with 11 bases in the middle.

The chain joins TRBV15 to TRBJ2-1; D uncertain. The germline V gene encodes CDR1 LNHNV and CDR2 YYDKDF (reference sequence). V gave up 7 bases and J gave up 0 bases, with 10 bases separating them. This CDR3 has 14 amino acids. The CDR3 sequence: CATKTRPSYNEQFF. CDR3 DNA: TGTGCCACCAAGACTCGACCCTCCTACAATGAGCAGTTCTTC.

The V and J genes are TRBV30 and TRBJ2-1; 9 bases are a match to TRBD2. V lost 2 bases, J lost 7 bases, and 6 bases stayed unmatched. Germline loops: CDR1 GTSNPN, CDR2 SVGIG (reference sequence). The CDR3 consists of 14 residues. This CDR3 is CAWSIAGDLNEQFF. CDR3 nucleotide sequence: TGTGCCTGGAGTATAGCGGGAGACTTAAATGAGCAGTTCTTC.

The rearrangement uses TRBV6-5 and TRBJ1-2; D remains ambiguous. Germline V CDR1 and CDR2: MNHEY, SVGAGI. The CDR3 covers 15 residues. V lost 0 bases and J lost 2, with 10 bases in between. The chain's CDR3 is CASSYSTTVNYGYTF. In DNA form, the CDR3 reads TGTGCCAGCAGTTACTCGACTACGGTGAACTATGGCTACACCTTC.

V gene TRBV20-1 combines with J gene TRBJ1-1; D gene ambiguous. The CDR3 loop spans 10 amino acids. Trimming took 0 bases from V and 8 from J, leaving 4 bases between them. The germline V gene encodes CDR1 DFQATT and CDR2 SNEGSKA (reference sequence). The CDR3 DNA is TGCAGTGCTAGAGATCAGGAAGCTTTCTTT. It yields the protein CSARDQEAFF.

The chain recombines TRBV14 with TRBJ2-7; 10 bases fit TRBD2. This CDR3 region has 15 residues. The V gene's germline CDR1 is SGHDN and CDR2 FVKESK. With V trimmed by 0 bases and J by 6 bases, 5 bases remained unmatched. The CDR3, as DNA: TGTGCCAGCAGCCAAGATCAGCGGGAGGGCCGCGAGCAGTACTTC. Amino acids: CASSQDQREGREQYF.

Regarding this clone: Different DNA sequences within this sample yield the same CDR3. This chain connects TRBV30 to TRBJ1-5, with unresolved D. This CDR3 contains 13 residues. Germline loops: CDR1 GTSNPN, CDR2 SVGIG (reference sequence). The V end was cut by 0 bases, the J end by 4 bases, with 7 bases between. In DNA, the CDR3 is TGTGCCTGGAGTGTACGCGGAAATCAGCCCCAGCATTTT. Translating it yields CAWSVRGNQPQHF.

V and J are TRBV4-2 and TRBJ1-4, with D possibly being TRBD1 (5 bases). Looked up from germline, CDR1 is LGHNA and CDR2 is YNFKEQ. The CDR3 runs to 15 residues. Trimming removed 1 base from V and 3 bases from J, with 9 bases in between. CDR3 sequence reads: CASSQAGWANEKLFF. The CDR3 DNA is TGTGCCAGCAGCCAAGCAGGGTGGGCTAATGAAAAACTGTTTTTT.

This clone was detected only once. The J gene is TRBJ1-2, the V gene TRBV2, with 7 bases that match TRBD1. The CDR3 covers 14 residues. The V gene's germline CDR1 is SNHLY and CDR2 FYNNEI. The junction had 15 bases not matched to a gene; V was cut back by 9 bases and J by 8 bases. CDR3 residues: CARTTSDRAGGYTF. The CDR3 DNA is TGTGCCAGAACCACCTCAGACAGGGCAGGCGGCTACACCTTC. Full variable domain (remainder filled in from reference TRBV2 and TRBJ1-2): EPEVTQTPSHQVTQMGQEVILRCVPISNHLYFYWYRQILGQKVEFLVSFYNNEISEKSEIFDDQFSVERPDGSNFTLKIRSTKLEDSAMYFCARTTSDRAGGYTFGSGTRLTVV.

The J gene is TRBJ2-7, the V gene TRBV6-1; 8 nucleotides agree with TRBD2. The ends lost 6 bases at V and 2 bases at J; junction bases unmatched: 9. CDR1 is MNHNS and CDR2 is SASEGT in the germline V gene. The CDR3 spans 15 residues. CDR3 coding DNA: TGTGCCAGCAGCCGACTCCCAGCGGGGGCCTACGAGCAGTACTTC. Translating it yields CASSRLPAGAYEQYF.

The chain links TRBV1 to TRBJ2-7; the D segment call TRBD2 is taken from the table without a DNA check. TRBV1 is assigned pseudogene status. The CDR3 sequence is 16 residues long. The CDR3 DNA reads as TGCACCAGCAGCCTCGGACTAGCGGGAGGGCCTTACGAGCAGTACTTC. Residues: CTSSLGLAGGPYEQYF.

The CDR3 bases are TGTGCCAGCAGCCGGGGTTGGCAGAACACTGAAGCTTTCTTT. Translating it yields CASSRGWQNTEAFF. The chain links TRBV7-2 to TRBJ1-1; no clear D. V dropped 5 bases and J dropped 1 base, with 11 bases sitting between them. Germline V gene data show CDR1 as SGHTA and CDR2 as FQGNSA. The CDR3 contains 14 residues. The whole variable domain, filled in from reference TRBV7-2 and TRBJ1-1, reads GAGVSQSPSNKVTEKGKDVELRCDPISGHTALYWYRQSLGQGLEFLIYFQGNSAPDKSGLPSDRFSAERTGGSVSTLTIQRTQQEDSAVYLCASSRGWQNTEAFFGQGTRLTVV.

CDR3 region: CASSGNSYEQYF. In nucleotides, the CDR3 is TGCGCCAGCAGCGGGAACTCCTACGAGCAGTACTTC. The genes are TRBV10-1 and TRBJ2-7, with D possibly TRBD2 on 5 matching bases. Germline values: CDR1 WNHNN, CDR2 SYGVQD (reference sequence). Trimming cost V 6 bases and J 0 bases, with 6 bases left between them. The CDR3 covers 12 residues.

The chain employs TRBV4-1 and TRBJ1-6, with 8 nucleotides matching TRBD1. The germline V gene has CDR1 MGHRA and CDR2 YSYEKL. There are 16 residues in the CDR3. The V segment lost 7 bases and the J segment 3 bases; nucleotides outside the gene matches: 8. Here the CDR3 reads CASNPMDRDYNSPLHF. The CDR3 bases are TGCGCCAGCAACCCAATGGACAGGGACTATAATTCACCCCTCCACTTT.

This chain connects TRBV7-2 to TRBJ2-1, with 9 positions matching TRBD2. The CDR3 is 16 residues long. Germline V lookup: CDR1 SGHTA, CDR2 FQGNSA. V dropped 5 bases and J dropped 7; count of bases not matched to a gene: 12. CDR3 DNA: TGTGCCAGCAGCCCGGGGGGTAGCGGGAGTTGGAATGAGCAGTTCTTC. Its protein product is CASSPGGSGSWNEQFF.

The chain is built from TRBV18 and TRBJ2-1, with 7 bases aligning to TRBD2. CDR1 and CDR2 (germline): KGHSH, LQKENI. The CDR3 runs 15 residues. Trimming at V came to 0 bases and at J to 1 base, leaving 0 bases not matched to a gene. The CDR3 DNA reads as TGTGCCAGCTCACCACCCGGGAGGTCCTACAATGAGCAGTTCTTC. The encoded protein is CASSPPGRSYNEQFF.

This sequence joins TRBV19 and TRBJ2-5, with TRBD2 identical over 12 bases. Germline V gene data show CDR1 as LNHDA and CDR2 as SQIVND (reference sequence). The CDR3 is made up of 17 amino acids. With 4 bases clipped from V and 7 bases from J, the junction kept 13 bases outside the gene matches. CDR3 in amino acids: CASSRLLAGGSSGTQYF. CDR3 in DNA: TGTGCCAGTAGTAGGCTACTAGCGGGAGGCTCCAGCGGGACCCAGTACTTC.